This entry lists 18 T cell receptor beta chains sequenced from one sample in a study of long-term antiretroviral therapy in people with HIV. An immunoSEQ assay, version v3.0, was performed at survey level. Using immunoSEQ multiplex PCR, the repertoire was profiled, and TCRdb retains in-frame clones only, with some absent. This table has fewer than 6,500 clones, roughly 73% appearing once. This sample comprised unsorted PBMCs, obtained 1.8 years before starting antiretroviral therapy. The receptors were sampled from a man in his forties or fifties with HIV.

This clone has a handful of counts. The CDR3 is CASSKTVNTEAFF. CDR3 nucleotides: TGTGCCAGCAGCAAGACAGTGAACACTGAAGCTTTCTTT. The J gene is TRBJ1-1, the V gene TRBV21-1; the table gives TRBD1 as D, unverified against the DNA. TRBV21-1 is marked as a pseudogene. The CDR3 runs 13 residues.

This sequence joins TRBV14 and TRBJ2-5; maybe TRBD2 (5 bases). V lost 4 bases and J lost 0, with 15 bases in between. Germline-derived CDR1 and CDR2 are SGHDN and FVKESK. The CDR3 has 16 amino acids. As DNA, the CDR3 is TGTGCCAGCAGCCCTGGGGTAGCGAGGTACCAAGAGACCCAGTACTTC. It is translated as CASSPGVARYQETQYF.

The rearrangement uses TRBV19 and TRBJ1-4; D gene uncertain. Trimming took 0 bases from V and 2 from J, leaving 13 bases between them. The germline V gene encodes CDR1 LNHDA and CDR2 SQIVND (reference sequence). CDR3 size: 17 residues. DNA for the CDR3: TGTGCCAGTAGTATAGATCGAACCCGGATGACTAATGAAAAACTGTTTTTT. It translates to CASSIDRTRMTNEKLFF.

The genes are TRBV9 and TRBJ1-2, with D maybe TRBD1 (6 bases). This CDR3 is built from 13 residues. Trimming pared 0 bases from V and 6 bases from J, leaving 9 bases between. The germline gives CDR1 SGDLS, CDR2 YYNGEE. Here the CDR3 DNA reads TGTGCCAGCAGCGTAGACAGACAGGATGGCTACACCTTC. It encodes CASSVDRQDGYTF.

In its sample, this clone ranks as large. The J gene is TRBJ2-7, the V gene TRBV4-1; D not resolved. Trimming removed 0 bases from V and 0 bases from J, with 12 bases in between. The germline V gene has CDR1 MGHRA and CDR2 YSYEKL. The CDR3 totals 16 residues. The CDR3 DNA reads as TGCGCCAGCAGCCAAGATCCCGACATGGACTCCTACGAGCAGTACTTC. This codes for CASSQDPDMDSYEQYF.

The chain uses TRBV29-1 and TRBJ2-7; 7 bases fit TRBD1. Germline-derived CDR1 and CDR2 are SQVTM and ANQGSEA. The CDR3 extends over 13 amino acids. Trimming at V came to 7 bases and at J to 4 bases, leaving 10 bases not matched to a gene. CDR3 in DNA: TGCAGCGCCTACCTCGACAGGGCGTACGAGCAGTACTTC. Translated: CSAYLDRAYEQYF.

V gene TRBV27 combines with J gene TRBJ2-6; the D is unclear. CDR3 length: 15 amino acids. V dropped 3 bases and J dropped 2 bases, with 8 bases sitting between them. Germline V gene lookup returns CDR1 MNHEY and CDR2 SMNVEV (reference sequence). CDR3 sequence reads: CASSLSSPGANVLTF. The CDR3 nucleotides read TGTGCCAGCAGTTTGAGCTCCCCTGGGGCCAACGTCCTGACTTTC. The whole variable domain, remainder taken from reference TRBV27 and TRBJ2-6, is EAQVTQNPRYLITVTGKKLTVTCSQNMNHEYMSWYRQDPGLGLRQIYYSMNVEVTDKGDVPEGYKVSRKEKRNFPLILESPSPNQTSLYFCASSLSSPGANVLTFGAGSRLTVL.

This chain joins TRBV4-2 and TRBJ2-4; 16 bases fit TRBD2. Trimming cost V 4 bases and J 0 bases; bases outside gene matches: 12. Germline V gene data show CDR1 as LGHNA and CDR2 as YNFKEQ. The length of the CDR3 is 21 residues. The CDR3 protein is CASSPRGLAGGGGLAKNIQYF. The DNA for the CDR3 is TGTGCCAGCAGCCCGCGGGGACTAGCGGGAGGGGGGGGATTAGCCAAAAACATTCAGTACTTC.

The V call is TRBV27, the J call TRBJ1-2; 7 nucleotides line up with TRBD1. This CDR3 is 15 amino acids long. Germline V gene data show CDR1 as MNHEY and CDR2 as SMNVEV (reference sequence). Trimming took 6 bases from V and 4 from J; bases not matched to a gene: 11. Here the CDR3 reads CASRAQGGWVYGYTF. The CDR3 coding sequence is TGTGCCAGCAGGGCTCAAGGGGGCTGGGTCTATGGCTACACCTTC.

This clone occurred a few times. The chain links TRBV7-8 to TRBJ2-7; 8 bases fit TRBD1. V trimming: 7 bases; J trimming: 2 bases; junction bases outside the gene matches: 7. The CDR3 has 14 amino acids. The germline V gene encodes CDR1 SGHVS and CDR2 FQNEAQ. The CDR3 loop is CASTFRTGPYEQYF. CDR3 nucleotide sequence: TGTGCCAGCACATTTCGGACAGGGCCCTACGAGCAGTACTTC.

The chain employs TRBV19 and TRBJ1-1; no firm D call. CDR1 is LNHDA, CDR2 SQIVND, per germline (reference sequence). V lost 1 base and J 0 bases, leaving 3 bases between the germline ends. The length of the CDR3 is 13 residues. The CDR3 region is CASSIGMNTEAFF. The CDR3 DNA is TGTGCCAGTAGTATAGGTATGAACACTGAAGCTTTCTTT.

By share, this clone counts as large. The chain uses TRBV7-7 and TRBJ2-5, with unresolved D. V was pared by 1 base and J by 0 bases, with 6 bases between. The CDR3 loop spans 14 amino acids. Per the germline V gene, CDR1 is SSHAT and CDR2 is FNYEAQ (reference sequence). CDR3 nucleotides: TGTGCCAGCAGCTTAGGAAACTACCAAGAGACCCAGTACTTC. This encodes CASSLGNYQETQYF.

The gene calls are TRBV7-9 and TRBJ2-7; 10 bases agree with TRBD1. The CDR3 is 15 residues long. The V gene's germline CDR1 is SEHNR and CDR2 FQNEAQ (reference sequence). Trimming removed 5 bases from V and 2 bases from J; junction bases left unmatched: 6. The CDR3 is CASSLRGQGPYEQYF. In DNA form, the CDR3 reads TGTGCCAGCAGCCTACGGGGACAGGGGCCCTACGAGCAGTACTTC. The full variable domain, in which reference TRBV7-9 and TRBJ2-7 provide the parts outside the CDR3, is DTGVSQNPRHKITKRGQNVTFRCDPISEHNRLYWYRQTLGQGPEFLTYFQNEAQLEKSRLLSDRFSAERPKGSFSTLEIQRTEQGDSAMYLCASSLRGQGPYEQYFGPGTRLTVT.

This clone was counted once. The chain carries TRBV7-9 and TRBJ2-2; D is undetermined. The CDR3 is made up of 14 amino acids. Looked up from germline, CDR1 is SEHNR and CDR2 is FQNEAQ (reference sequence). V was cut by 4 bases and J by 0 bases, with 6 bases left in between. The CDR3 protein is CASSSQSNTGELFF. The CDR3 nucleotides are TGTGCCAGCAGCTCTCAGTCGAACACCGGGGAGCTGTTTTTT.

The CDR3 DNA reads TGTGCCAGCAGTCCCGAGGGGGTCGGGGGCAATCAGCCCCAGCATTTT. It is translated as CASSPEGVGGNQPQHF. V and J are TRBV27 and TRBJ1-5; a weak D match, TRBD1 (6 bases). Germline CDR1 is MNHEY and CDR2 is SMNVEV (reference sequence). This CDR3 contains 16 residues. Between the trimmed V and J ends, which lost 5 bases and 2 bases, there was a span of 16 bases.

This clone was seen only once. The CDR3: CASSRLGEVGGTQYF. CDR3 coding DNA: TGTGCCAGCAGCCGTCTCGGTGAGGTAGGAGGTACGCAGTATTTT. The rearrangement joins TRBV7-9 to TRBJ2-3; a possible D gene is TRBD2 (5 bases). Germline V gene data show CDR1 as SEHNR and CDR2 as FQNEAQ (reference sequence). V dropped 5 bases and J dropped 8 bases, with 20 bases sitting between them. The CDR3 is made up of 15 amino acids.

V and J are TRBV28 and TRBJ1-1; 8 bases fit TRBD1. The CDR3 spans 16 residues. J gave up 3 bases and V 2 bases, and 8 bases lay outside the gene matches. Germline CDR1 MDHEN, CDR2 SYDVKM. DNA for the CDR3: TGTGCCAGCAGTTTACAGGGGGCGCAGCGTGACACTGAAGCTTTCTTT. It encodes CASSLQGAQRDTEAFF.

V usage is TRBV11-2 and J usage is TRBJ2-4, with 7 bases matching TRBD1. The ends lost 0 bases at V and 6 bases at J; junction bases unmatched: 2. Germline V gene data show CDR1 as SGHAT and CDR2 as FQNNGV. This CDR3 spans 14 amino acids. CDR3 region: CASSLESGGNIQYF. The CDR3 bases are TGTGCCAGCAGCTTAGAGTCAGGGGGAAACATTCAGTACTTC. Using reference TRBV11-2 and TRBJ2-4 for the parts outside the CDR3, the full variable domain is EAGVAQSPRYKIIEKRQSVAFWCNPISGHATLYWYQQILGQGPKLLIQFQNNGVVDDSQLPKDRFSAERLKGVDSTLKIQPAKLEDSAVYLCASSLESGGNIQYFGAGTRLSVL.